These 10 T cell receptor beta chains were sequenced from one sample in a study of blood T cell repertoires in COVID-19. Clones were sequenced by immunoSEQ multiplex PCR, and TCRdb holds only the in-frame ones, with some missing. Altogether 150,000 to 200,000 clones are present, around 85% being singletons, with the ten largest covering about a fifth. The sample was peripheral blood. These receptors were taken from a man aged 65-85 years with active or convalescent COVID-19.

This rearrangement joins TRBV18 to TRBJ2-1; the match to TRBD1 covers 10 bases. The CDR3 covers 20 residues. Per germline, CDR1 KGHSH and CDR2 LQKENI. J gave up 5 bases and V 6 bases, and 22 bases lay outside the gene matches. Written as DNA, the CDR3 is TGTGCCAGCTCTAAGGTTGGGACAGGGGCTTCTTTTTTCCGTGACAATGAGCAGTTCTTC. This encodes CASSKVGTGASFFRDNEQFF.

The chain links TRBV2 to TRBJ2-3; TRBD2 agrees at 8 bases. In germline, CDR1 is SNHLY, CDR2 FYNNEI. The CDR3 is 13 amino acids. With V trimmed by 8 bases and J by 8 bases, 9 bases remained unmatched. The CDR3 coding sequence is TGTGCCAGCGGTCTCGGGACTAGGCTTACGCAGTATTTT. Protein product: CASGLGTRLTQYF.

In this sample, this clone turned up a few times. The J gene is TRBJ1-1, the V gene TRBV18; 8 bases are shared with TRBD1. Germline CDR1 KGHSH, CDR2 LQKENI. With 3 bases clipped from V and 0 bases from J, the junction kept 3 bases outside the gene matches. CDR3 length: 15 amino acids. The CDR3 protein is CASSPQGALNTEAFF. CDR3 nucleotides: TGTGCCAGCTCACCCCAGGGGGCTTTGAACACTGAAGCTTTCTTT.

The chain employs TRBV29-1 and TRBJ2-5; D remains ambiguous. The germline CDR1 and CDR2 sequences are SQVTM and ANQGSEA. Trimming left V 6 bases short and J 5 bases short, with 13 bases between. CDR3 length: 12 residues. The CDR3 DNA reads TGCAGCGTGACCTTGACTTTGGAGACCCAGTACTTC. Its protein product is CSVTLTLETQYF.

This clone was recorded only once. The CDR3 DNA sequence: TGTGCCAGCAGTTACCCCGCCCGGGGGTACAATGAGCAGTTCTTC. This sequence encodes CASSYPARGYNEQFF. The chain has TRBV6-2 or TRBV6-3 and TRBJ2-1, with D possibly matching TRBD2 (6 bases). The CDR3 sequence is 15 residues long. The germline V gene encodes CDR1 MNHEY and CDR2 SVGEGT. V lost 2 bases and J lost 4, with 12 bases in between.

V gene TRBV2 combines with J gene TRBJ2-1, with a tentative D call TRBD1 (5 bases). With 8 bases removed from V and 5 bases from J, the gap between germline ends came to 7 bases. The CDR3 covers 11 residues. Per the germline V gene, CDR1 is SNHLY and CDR2 is FYNNEI. CDR3 loop: CASQTDNEQFF. In nucleotides, the CDR3 is TGTGCCAGCCAGACAGACAATGAGCAGTTCTTC.

The V and J genes are TRBV7-8 and TRBJ1-2; D is ambiguous. V dropped 1 base and J dropped 0 bases, with 12 bases sitting between them. The germline V gene encodes CDR1 SGHVS and CDR2 FQNEAQ. CDR3 length: 16 residues. CDR3 DNA sequence: TGTGCCAGCAGCTTAGAGAGGTCACTTACTAACTATGGCTACACCTTC. It yields the protein CASSLERSLTNYGYTF.

The chain uses TRBV7-2 and TRBJ1-4; TRBD1 agrees at 8 bases. V shed 5 bases, J shed 4 bases, and the junction held 3 bases outside the gene matches. The CDR3 has 14 residues. Germline V CDR1 and CDR2: SGHTA, FQGNSA. The CDR3 is CASSLRGLNEKLFF. DNA of the CDR3: TGTGCCAGCAGCCTCAGGGGGCTTAATGAAAAACTGTTTTTT.

V and J are TRBV5-5 and TRBJ2-7; the match to TRBD1 covers 9 bases. The CDR3 is 15 residues long. From germline, CDR1 is SGHKS and CDR2 YYEKEE (reference sequence). The V gene end was trimmed by 4 bases and the J gene end by 4 bases; junction bases not matched to a gene: 9. CDR3 region: CASSRDGTGNYEQYF. The CDR3, as DNA: TGTGCCAGCAGCCGAGACGGGACAGGGAATTACGAGCAGTACTTC.

This clone was observed a single time. The chain has TRBV18 and TRBJ1-5, with 7 bases identical to TRBD1. Germline trimming cut 3 bases from V and 5 bases from J; bases unmatched to any gene: 10. From germline, CDR1 is KGHSH and CDR2 LQKENI. The CDR3 covers 16 residues. CDR3 sequence reads: CASSPGTAQVHQPQHF. The CDR3 region has the DNA TGTGCCAGCTCACCCGGGACAGCTCAAGTCCATCAGCCCCAGCATTTT.